This TCR beta chain emerged from a study of CD8 T cells in ankylosing spondylitis. Findings of the study overall: Researchers reportedly found disease-linked clones significantly enriched in matched ankylosing spondylitis synovial fluid.

TCRdb reprocessed the 5' RACE reads via MiXCR and lists one record per CDR3 protein. Found here are about 280,000 distinct CDR3 sequences, 20% of them singletons; the top ten hold around 8%. This clonotype appeared a few times. As yet, its antigen is unknown. The TCR comes from a male donor with ankylosing spondylitis or in good health (not recorded which). Sequences were obtained from blood, either unsorted or a sorted T cell fraction (not recorded which).

The CDR3 region is CASSFTTDNQPQHF. CDR3 bases: TGTGCCAGCAGTTTCACGACAGACAATCAGCCCCAGCATTTT. The chain employs TRBV6-5 and TRBJ1-5; D may be TRBD1 (5 bases). Germline V lookup: CDR1 MNHEY, CDR2 SVGAGI. Trimming cost V 4 bases and J 3 bases, with 10 bases left between them. The CDR3 extends over 14 amino acids.